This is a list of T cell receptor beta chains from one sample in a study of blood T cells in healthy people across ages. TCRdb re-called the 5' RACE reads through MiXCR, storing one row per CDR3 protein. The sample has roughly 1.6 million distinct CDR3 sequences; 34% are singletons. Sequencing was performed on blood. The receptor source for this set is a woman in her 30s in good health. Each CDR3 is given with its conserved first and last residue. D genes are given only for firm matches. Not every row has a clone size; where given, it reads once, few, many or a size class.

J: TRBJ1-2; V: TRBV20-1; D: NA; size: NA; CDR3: CSASPDGEIYGYTF; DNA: TGCAGTGCTAGCCCGGACGGCGAAATCTATGGCTACACCTTC
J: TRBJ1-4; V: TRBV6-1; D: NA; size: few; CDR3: CARGSKGKLFF; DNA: TGTGCCAGGGGATCGAAAGGAAAACTGTTTTTT
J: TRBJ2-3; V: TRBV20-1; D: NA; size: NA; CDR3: CGALRGGSTDTQYF; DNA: TGCGGTGCTCTGAGGGGGGGTAGCACAGATACGCAGTATTTT
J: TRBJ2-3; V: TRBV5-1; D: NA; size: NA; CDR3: CASTGPGFLTDTQYF; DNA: TGCGCCAGCACGGGTCCAGGGTTCCTTACAGATACGCAGTATTTT
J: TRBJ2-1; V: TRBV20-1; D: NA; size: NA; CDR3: CSARQGVYNEQFF; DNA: TGCAGTGCTAGGCAGGGAGTTTACAATGAGCAGTTCTTC
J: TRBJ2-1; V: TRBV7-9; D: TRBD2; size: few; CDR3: CASSLVAGGLEQFF; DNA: TGTGCCAGCAGCTTAGTAGCGGGGGGCCTCGAGCAGTTCTTC
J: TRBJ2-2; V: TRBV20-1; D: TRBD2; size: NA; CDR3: CSAAPCGRAAGELFF; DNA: TGCAGTGCAGCACCCTGCGGGAGGGCAGCCGGGGAGCTGTTTTTT
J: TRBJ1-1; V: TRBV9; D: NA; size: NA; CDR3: CASSALKEKRDTEAFF; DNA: TGTGCCAGCAGCGCTCTAAAGGAAAAGAGGGACACTGAAGCTTTCTTT
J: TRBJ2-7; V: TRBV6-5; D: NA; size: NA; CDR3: CASSSGRASYEQYF; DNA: TGTGCCAGCAGTTCGGGACGGGCCTCCTACGAGCAGTACTTC
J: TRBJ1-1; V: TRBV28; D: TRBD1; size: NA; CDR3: CASSLQGAITEAFF; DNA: TGTGCCAGCAGTTTACAGGGGGCTATCACTGAAGCTTTCTTT
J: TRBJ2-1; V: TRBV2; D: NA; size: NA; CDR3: CASETRTISSYNEQFF; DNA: TGTGCCAGCGAGACCCGGACCATCAGCTCCTACAATGAGCAGTTCTTC
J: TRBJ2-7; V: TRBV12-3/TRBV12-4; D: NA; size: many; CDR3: CASSLGGEQYF; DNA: TGCGCCAGCAGCTTGGGGGGCGAGCAGTACTTC
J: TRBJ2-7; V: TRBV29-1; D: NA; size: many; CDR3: CSVLRVGSYEQYF; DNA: TGCAGCGTTCTCAGGGTTGGGTCCTACGAGCAGTACTTC
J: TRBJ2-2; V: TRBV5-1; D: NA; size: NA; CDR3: CASSLTRDSNTGELFF; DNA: TGCGCCAGCAGCTTGACCAGGGACTCGAACACCGGGGAGCTGTTTTTT
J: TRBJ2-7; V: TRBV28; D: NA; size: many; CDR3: CASSLSRGEQYF; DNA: TGTGCCAGCAGTTTAAGCCGCGGCGAGCAGTACTTC
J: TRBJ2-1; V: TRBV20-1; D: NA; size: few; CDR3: CSAREDADNEQFF; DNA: TGCAGTGCTAGAGAGGACGCCGACAATGAGCAGTTCTTC
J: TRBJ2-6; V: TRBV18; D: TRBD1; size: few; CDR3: CASSPPPRGTGGYGANVLTF; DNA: TGTGCCAGCTCACCACCACCGCGCGGGACAGGGGGCTATGGGGCCAACGTCCTGACTTTC
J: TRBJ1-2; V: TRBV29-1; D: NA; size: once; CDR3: CSVEERGGYTF; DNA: TGCAGCGTTGAAGAACGAGGGGGCTACACCTTC
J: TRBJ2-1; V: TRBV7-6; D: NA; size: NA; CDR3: CASSSALSSYNEQFF; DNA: TGTGCCAGCTCGTCGGCTCTGAGCTCCTACAATGAGCAGTTCTTC
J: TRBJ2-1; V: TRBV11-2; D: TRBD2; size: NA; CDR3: CASSLGGRAGGSSEQFF; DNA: TGTGCCAGCAGCTTAGGAGGTCGAGCGGGAGGATCTAGTGAGCAGTTCTTC
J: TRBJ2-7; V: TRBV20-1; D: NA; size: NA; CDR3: CSARERSYREQYF; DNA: TGCAGTGCTAGAGAGAGGAGCTACCGGGAGCAGTACTTC
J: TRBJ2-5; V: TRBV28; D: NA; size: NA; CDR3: CASSPRRTAQYF; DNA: TGTGCCAGCAGCCCCCGCCGTACGGCCCAGTACTTC
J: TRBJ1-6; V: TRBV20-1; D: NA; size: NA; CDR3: CSARPKTELRVNSPLHF; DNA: TGCAGTGCTAGACCTAAAACCGAGTTACGCGTCAATTCACCCCTCCACTTT
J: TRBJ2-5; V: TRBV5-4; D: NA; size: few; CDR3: CASSTPGLQETQYF; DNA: TGTGCCAGCAGCACACCGGGACTCCAAGAGACCCAGTACTTC
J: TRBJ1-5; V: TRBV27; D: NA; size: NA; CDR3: CASSFGPSSNQPQHF; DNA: TGTGCCAGCAGTTTTGGACCGTCAAGCAATCAGCCCCAGCATTTT
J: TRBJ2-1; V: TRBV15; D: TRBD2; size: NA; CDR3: CATSRDEARDYSYNEQFF; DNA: TGTGCCACCAGCAGAGATGAGGCGAGGGACTACTCCTACAATGAGCAGTTCTTC
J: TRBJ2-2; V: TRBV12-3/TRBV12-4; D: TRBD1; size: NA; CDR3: CASSRQGRGTGELFF; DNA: TGTGCCAGCAGTAGACAGGGTCGGGGCACCGGGGAGCTGTTTTTT
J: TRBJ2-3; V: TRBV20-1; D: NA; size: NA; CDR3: CSASSLTDTQYF; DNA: TGCAGTGCTAGTTCCCTCACAGATACGCAGTATTTT
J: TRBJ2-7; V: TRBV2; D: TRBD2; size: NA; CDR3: CASSELGTSGGRSSYEQYF; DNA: TGTGCCAGCAGTGAATTAGGTACTAGCGGGGGCCGTAGCTCCTACGAGCAGTACTTC
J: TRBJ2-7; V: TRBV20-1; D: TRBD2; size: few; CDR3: CSASPLLAVYEQYF; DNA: TGCAGTGCCAGCCCCCTACTAGCGGTCTACGAGCAGTACTTC
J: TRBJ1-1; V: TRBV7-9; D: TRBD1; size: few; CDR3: CASSFLQGADTEAFF; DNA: TGTGCCAGCAGCTTTCTACAGGGGGCGGACACTGAAGCTTTCTTT
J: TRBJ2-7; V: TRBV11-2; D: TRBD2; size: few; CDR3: CATKAGESYEQYF; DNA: TGTGCCACAAAAGCGGGGGAATCCTACGAGCAGTACTTC
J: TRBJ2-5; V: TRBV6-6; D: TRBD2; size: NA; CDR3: CASSYASGVETQYF; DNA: TGTGCCAGCAGTTACGCTAGCGGGGTGGAGACCCAGTACTTC
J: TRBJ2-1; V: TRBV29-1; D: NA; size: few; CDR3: CNVEDRGGTYNEQFF; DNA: TGCAACGTTGAAGATCGGGGCGGTACCTACAATGAGCAGTTCTTC
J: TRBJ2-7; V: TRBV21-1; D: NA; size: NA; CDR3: CASSKGASDPYEQYF; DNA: TGTGCCAGCAGCAAAGGCGCTAGCGATCCCTACGAGCAGTACTTC
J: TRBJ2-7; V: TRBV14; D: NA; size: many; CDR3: CASSQDSRREQYF; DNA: TGTGCCAGCAGCCAAGATTCAAGACGCGAGCAGTACTTC
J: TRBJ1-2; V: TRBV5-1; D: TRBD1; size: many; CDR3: CASSTGTGGYGYTF; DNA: TGTGCCAGCAGCACCGGGACAGGGGGCTATGGCTACACCTTC
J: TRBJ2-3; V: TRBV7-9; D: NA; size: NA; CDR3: CASSLLGLGIVDTQYF; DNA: TGCGCCAGCAGCTTACTCGGACTCGGGATCGTTGATACGCAGTATTTT
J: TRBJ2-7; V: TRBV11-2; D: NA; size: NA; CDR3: CASRVSALEQYF; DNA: TGTGCCAGCAGGGTTTCAGCTCTCGAGCAGTACTTC
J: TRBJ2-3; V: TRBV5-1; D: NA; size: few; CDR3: CASSGSTSTDTQYF; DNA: TGCGCCAGCAGCGGGTCGACGAGCACAGATACGCAGTATTTT
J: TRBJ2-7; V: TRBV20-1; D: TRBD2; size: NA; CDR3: CSANLGTSGTYEQYF; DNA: TGCAGTGCTAACCTTGGGACTAGCGGGACCTACGAGCAGTACTTC
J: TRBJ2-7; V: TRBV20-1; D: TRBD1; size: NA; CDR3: CRAGQAAYEQYF; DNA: TGCAGGGCGGGACAGGCGGCCTACGAGCAGTACTTC
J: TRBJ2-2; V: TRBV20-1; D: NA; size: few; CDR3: CSAPYESTTGELFF; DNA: TGCAGTGCTCCCTATGAGTCCACCACCGGGGAGCTGTTTTTT
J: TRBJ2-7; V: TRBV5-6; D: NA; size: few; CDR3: CASSSLRGGNYEQYF; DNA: TGTGCCAGCAGCTCCCTCCGCGGTGGTAACTACGAGCAGTACTTC
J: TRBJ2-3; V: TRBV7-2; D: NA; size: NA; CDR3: CASSWRSETDTQYF; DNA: TGTGCCAGCAGCTGGAGGAGTGAAACAGATACGCAGTATTTT
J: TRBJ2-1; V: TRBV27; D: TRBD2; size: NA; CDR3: CASSLKQRGLGPYNEQFF; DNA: TGTGCCAGCAGCCTGAAGCAACGGGGACTAGGACCTTACAATGAGCAGTTCTTC
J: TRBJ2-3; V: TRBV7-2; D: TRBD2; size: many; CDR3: CASSLAGLRTDTQYF; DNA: TGTGCCAGCAGCTTAGCGGGACTACGCACAGATACGCAGTATTTT
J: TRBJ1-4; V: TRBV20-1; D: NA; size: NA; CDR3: CSASGGEKLFF; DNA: TGCAGTGCTAGTGGGGGTGAAAAACTGTTTTTT
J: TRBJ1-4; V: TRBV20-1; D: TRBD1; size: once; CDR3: CSARDPGQSIRRVTNEKLFF; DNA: TGCAGTGCTAGAGATCCGGGACAGTCGATCAGGAGGGTAACTAATGAAAAACTGTTTTTT
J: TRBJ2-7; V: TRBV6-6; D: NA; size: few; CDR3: CASSYSPAYEQYF; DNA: TGTGCCAGCAGTTACTCGCCGGCCTACGAGCAGTACTTC
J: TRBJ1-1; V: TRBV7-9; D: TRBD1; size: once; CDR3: CASSARDRGANTEAFF; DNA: TGTGCCAGCAGCGCCCGGGACAGGGGTGCGAACACTGAAGCTTTCTTT
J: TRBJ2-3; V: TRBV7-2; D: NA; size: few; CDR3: CASSLLGPRPDTQYF; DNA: TGTGCCAGCAGCTTGCTCGGACCGCGCCCAGATACGCAGTATTTT